The present entry profiles one T cell receptor beta chain with its context. The target antigen is unknown. Survey-level immunoSEQ v3.0 assays were run. Here immunoSEQ multiplex PCR was the method, and the copy in TCRdb shows in-frame clones only, minus some. The sample contains about 17,000 clones, roughly nine tenths of which appear only once. Treatment for every participant with HIV took place in the United States. This CDR3 contains 19 residues. V dropped 1 base and J dropped 0 bases, with 19 bases sitting between them. Germline V gene lookup returns CDR1 SGHDN and CDR2 FVKESK. The data belong to a study of long-term antiretroviral therapy in people with HIV. Study findings and constraints: Pre-ART clonal expansions dominated every time point's repertoire. The range of CDR3 lengths in HIV repertoires proved narrower than that found in controls.

The material sequenced was unsorted PBMCs, taken 0.6 years after starting antiretroviral therapy. The clonotype originates from a woman aged 40-49 years with HIV. The rearrangement links TRBV14 to TRBJ1-3, with D uncertain. For the CDR3, the DNA is TGTGCCAGCAGCCAAGCTTCTCTGTTGGAGTTACGCTCTGGAAACACCATATATTTT. It translates to CASSQASLLELRSGNTIYF.